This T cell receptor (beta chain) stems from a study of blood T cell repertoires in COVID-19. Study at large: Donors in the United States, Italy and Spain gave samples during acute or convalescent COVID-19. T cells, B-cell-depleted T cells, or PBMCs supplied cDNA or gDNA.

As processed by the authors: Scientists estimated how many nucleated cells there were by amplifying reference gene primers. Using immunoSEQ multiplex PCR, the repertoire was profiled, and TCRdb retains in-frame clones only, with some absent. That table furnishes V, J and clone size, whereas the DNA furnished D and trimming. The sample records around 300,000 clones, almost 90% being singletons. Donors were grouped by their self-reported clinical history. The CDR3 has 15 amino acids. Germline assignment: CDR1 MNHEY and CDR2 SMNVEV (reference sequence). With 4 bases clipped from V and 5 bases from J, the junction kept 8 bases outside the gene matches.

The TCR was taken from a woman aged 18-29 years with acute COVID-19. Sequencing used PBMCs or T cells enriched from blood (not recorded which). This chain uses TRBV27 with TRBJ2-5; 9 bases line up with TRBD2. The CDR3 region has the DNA TGTGCCAGCAGTTCTGTAGCGGGAGTAGAGGAGACCCAGTACTTC. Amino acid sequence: CASSSVAGVEETQYF.